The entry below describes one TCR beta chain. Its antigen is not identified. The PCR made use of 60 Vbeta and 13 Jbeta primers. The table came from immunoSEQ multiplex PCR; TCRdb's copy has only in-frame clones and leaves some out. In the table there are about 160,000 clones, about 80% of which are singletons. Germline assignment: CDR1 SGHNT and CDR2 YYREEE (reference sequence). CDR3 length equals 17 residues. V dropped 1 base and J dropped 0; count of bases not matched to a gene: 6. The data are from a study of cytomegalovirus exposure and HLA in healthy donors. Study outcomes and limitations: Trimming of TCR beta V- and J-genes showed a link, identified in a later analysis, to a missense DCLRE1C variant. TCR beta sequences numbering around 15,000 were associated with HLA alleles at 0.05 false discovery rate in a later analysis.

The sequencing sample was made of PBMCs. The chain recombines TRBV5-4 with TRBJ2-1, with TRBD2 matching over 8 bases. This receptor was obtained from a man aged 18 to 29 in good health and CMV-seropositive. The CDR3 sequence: CASSLPSGSSSYNEQFF. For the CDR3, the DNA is TGTGCCAGCAGCTTGCCGAGCGGGAGTAGCTCCTACAATGAGCAGTTCTTC.